This T cell receptor (beta chain) comes out of a study of blood T cells in healthy people across ages. The germline CDR1 and CDR2 sequences are SGDLS and YYNGEE. The CDR3 has 13 residues. With a J-beta primer mix and a sample-barcoded 5' primer, a second PCR ran 7 to 11 cycles. TCRdb passed the 5' RACE reads through MiXCR, listing each CDR3 protein once. The repertoire holds 550,000 to 700,000 distinct CDR3 sequences, with roughly 29% as singletons. The TCR was taken from an older woman in good health. This chain uses TRBV9 with TRBJ2-5; 9 bases agree with TRBD2. The DNA end is a closer match to TRBJ2-1, so the J assignment may be wrong. Sequencing input: blood. The CDR3 loop is CASSVEGTSEQFF. CDR3 coding DNA: TGTGCCAGCAGCGTAGAAGGGACTAGCGAGCAGTTCTTC.